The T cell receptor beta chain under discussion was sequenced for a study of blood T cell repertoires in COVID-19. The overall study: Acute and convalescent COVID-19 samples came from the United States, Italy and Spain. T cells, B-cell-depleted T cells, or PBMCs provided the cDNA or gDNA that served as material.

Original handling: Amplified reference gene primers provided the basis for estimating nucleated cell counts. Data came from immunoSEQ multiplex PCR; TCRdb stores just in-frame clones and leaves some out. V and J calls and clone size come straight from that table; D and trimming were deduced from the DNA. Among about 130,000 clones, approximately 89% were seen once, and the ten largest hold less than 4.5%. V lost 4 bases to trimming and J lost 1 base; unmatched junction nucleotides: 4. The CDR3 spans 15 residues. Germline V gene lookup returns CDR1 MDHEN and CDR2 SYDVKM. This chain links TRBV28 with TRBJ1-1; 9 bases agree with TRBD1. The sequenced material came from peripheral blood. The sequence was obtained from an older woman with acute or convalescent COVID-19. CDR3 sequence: CASSSGTGQNTEAFF. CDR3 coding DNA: TGTGCCAGCAGTTCCGGGACAGGGCAGAACACTGAAGCTTTCTTT.